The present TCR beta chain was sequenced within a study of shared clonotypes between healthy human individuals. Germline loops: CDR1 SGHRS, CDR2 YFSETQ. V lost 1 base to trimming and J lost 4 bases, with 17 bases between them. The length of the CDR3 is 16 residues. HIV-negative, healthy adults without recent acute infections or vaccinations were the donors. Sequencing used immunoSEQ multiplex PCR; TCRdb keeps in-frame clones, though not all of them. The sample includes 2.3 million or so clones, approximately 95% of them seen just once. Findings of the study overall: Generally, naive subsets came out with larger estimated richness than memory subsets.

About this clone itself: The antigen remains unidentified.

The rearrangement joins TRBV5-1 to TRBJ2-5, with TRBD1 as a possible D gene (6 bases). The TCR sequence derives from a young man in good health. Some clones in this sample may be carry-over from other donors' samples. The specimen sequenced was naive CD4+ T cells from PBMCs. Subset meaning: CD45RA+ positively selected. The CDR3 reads CASSLNMGQLGETQYF. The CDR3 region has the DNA TGCGCCAGCAGCTTGAACATGGGACAATTAGGAGAGACCCAGTACTTC.